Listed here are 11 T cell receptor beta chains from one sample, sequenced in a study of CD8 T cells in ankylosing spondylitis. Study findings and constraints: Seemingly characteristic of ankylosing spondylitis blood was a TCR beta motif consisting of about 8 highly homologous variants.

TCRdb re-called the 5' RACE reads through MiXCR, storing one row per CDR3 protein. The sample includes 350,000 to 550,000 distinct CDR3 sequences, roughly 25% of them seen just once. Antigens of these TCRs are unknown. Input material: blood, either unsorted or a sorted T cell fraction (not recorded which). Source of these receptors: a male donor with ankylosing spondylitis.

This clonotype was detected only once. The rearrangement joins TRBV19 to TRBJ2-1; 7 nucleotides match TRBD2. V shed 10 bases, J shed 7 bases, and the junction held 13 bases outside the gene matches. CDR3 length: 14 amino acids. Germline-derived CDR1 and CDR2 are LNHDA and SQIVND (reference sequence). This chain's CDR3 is CATTGRTSKNEQFF. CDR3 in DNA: TGTGCCACTACAGGCCGGACTAGTAAAAATGAGCAGTTCTTC.

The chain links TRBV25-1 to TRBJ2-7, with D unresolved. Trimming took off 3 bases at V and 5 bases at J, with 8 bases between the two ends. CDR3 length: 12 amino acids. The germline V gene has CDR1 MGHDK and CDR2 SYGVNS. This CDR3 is CASSDRYHEQYF. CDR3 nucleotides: TGTGCCAGCAGTGACCGTTATCACGAGCAGTACTTC.

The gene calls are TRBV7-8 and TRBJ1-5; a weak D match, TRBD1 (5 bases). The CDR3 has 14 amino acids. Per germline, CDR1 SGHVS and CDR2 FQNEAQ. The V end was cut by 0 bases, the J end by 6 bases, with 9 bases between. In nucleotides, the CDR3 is TGTGCCAGCAGCTTAGCGGACACCCCTCAGCCCCAGCATTTT. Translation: CASSLADTPQPQHF.

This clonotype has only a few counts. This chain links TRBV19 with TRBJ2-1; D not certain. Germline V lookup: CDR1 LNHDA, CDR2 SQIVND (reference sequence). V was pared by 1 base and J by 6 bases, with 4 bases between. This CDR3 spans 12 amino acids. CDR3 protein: CASSIVGNEQFF. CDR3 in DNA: TGTGCCAGTAGTATAGTTGGCAATGAGCAGTTCTTC.

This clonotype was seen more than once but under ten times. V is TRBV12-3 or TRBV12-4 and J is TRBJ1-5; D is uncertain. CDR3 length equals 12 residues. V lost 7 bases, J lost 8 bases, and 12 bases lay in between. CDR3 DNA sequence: TGTGCCAGCACCCGAAACGGGGAGCCCCAGCATTTT. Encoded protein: CASTRNGEPQHF.

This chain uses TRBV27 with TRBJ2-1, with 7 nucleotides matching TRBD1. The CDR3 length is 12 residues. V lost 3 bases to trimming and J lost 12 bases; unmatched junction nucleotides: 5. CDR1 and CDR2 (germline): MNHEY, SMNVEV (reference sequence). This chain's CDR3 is CASSFLTGWQFF. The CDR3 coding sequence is TGTGCCAGCAGTTTCTTGACAGGGTGGCAGTTCTTC.

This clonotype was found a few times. CDR3: CSVEDRGTGFFYGYTF. The CDR3 DNA sequence: TGCAGCGTTGAAGATCGGGGGACTGGGTTTTTCTATGGCTACACCTTC. The chain couples TRBV29-1 to TRBJ1-2, with D possibly being TRBD1 (5 bases). The CDR3 has 16 residues. With 0 bases removed from V and 4 bases from J, the gap between germline ends came to 18 bases. The V gene's germline CDR1 is SQVTM and CDR2 ANQGSEA.

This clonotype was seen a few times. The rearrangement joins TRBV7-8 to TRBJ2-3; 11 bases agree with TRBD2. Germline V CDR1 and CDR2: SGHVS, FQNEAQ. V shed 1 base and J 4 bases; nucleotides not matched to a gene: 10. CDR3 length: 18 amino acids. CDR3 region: CASSLGRRLAGFADTQYF. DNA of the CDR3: TGTGCCAGCAGCTTAGGACGAAGACTAGCGGGATTCGCAGATACGCAGTATTTT.

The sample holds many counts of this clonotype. The DNA of the CDR3 is TGCAGCGGACTAGCGGGAGGGGGAGAGACCCAGTACTTC. This encodes CSGLAGGGETQYF. V and J are TRBV29-1 and TRBJ2-5; TRBD2 matches 14 bases. Germline trimming cut 7 bases from V and 4 bases from J; bases unmatched to any gene: 2. Germline V gene sequence: CDR1 SQVTM, CDR2 ANQGSEA. CDR3 size: 13 residues.

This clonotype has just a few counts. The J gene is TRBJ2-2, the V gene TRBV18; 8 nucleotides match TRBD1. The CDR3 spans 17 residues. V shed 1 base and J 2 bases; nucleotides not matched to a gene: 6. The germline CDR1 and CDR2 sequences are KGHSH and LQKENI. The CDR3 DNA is TGTGCCAGCTCACCACGCGCAGGGGGCCTCAACACCGGGGAGCTGTTTTTT. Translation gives CASSPRAGGLNTGELFF.

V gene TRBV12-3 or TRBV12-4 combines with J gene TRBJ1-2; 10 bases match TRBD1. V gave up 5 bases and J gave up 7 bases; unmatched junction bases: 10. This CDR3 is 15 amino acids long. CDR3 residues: CASSLDRGQRGGYTF. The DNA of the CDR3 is TGTGCCAGCAGTCTAGACAGGGGGCAAAGAGGTGGCTACACCTTC.